The sequence of this T cell receptor beta chain was determined in a study of vaccination and CD4 T cells after COVID-19. Cultured CD4+ T cells had their DNA profiled by the Oncomine TCR Beta short-read assay. Via MiXCR, TCRdb re-called the PCR reads, giving one row per CDR3 protein. The sample has more than 15,000 distinct CDR3 sequences; around a third are singletons. The treatment: roughly 11-day PBMC culture with coronavirus spike peptide pools or control peptides (ViraFEST assay). Details on this clonotype: What it binds is unknown.

The germline gives CDR1 MNHEY, CDR2 SVGAGI. The CDR3 consists of 12 residues. Trimming pared 0 bases from V and 7 bases from J, leaving 6 bases between. Sequencing was done on a sample of cultured CD4+ T cells from blood. The origin of this receptor is a human donor with COVID-19. The chain carries TRBV6-5 and TRBJ1-2; weak D call: TRBD1 (6 bases). CDR3 residues: CASSYSTGGYTF. The CDR3 coding sequence is TGTGCCAGCAGTTACTCGACAGGTGGCTACACCTTC.